This T cell receptor (beta chain) was profiled in a study of T cells in Graves' hyperthyroidism and ophthalmopathy. This clonotype has ten or more counts. The antigen is unknown. Clinical symptoms, serum thyroxine, TRAb, thyroid ultrasound and orbital computed tomography informed diagnoses. Germline V gene data show CDR1 as PRHDT and CDR2 as FYEKMQ (reference sequence). The CDR3 sequence is 13 residues long. V was cut by 6 bases and J by 6 bases, with 15 bases left in between. Whole-study findings and limits: Among thyroid clonotypes expanded above 0.001, most also appeared in blood.

Researchers amplified the TCR beta CDR3 regions from RNA transcripts. The study used the HTBI primer set for a first-round RT-PCR of the TCR CDR3. TCRdb re-analysed the multiplex PCR reads in MiXCR, keeping a single row per CDR3 protein. This sample yields 450,000 to 700,000 distinct CDR3 sequences, of which about half are seen a single time; around 20% belongs to the top ten. The V call is TRBV13, the J call TRBJ2-7; no clear D. Sequenced input: peripheral blood or thyroid tissue (not recorded which). The source of this sequence is an adult woman with Graves' disease, either hyperthyroidism or ophthalmopathy (not recorded which). The CDR3 is CASSPYPGSEQYF. CDR3 bases: TGTGCCAGCAGTCCGTACCCCGGTTCCGAGCAGTACTTC.